Shown below are 23 T cell receptor beta chains from a single sample sequenced in a study of T cell responses to AZD1222 COVID-19 vaccine. Some clones are missing from TCRdb's copy, which holds only in-frame ones; the method was immunoSEQ multiplex PCR. Counted here are over 65,000 clones, 70% to 90% occurring once; the ten biggest clones make up around 6%. The sequenced sample was peripheral blood, obtained on day 0 of AZD1222 vaccination. The receptors shown here come from an adult in good health.

This clone appeared a single time. CDR3 residues: CASSLLGADNYGYTF. The CDR3, as DNA: TGCGCCAGCAGCTTGTTGGGAGCGGATAACTATGGCTACACCTTC. This chain links TRBV5-1 with TRBJ1-2, with D unresolved. This CDR3 has 15 amino acids. Trimming left V 1 base short and J 1 base short, with 11 bases between. Per the germline V gene, CDR1 is SGHRS and CDR2 is YFSETQ.

A few counts support this clone. This rearrangement joins TRBV6-2 or TRBV6-3 to TRBJ1-2; D uncertain. The germline gives CDR1 MNHEY, CDR2 SVGEGT. V dropped 5 bases and J dropped 5 bases, with 12 bases sitting between them. This CDR3 spans 13 amino acids. The chain's CDR3 is CASSPDRIYGYTF. CDR3 nucleotide sequence: TGTGCCAGCAGTCCGGACCGGATTTATGGCTACACCTTC.

CDR3 nucleotides: TGTGCCAGCAGTCGAACCCAATTGCGGGAGCTGTTTTTT. This translates into CASSRTQLRELFF. This rearrangement joins TRBV6-5 to TRBJ2-2; unclear D gene. The CDR3 is made up of 13 amino acids. Between the trimmed V and J ends, which lost 5 bases and 9 bases, there was a span of 13 bases. CDR1 is MNHEY, CDR2 SVGAGI, per germline.

The chain recombines TRBV10-2 with TRBJ1-2; D not resolved. Germline V gene data show CDR1 as WSHSY and CDR2 as SAAADI. The CDR3 contains 11 residues. Trimming removed 4 bases at V and 8 bases at J, with 8 bases between. CDR3 amino acids: CASSVQGGYTF. The CDR3 DNA sequence: TGCGCCAGCAGTGTTCAAGGAGGCTACACCTTC.

The DNA for the CDR3 is TGTGCCAGCAGCTTAGAACTTAGCAGGACGTCCGTCTATGGCTACACCTTC. Its translation is CASSLELSRTSVYGYTF. The rearrangement joins TRBV7-9 to TRBJ1-2; D is uncertain. This CDR3 has 17 residues. CDR1 and CDR2 from the germline V gene are SEHNR and FQNEAQ (reference sequence). The V and J ends lost 1 base and 4 bases respectively, with 19 bases between them.

This rearrangement joins TRBV9 to TRBJ2-3; 16 bases are a match to TRBD2. CDR3 length: 15 amino acids. The germline V gene encodes CDR1 SGDLS and CDR2 YYNGEE. Unmatched junction bases numbered 0, after V lost 7 bases and J lost 1 base. CDR3 loop: CASGTSGGGTDTQYF. The CDR3 bases are TGTGCCAGCGGGACTAGCGGGGGGGGCACAGATACGCAGTATTTT.

This clone occurred a few times. The chain recombines TRBV5-5 with TRBJ1-5; D uncertain. V was cut by 2 bases and J by 11 bases, with 17 bases left in between. Germline loops: CDR1 SGHKS, CDR2 YYEKEE (reference sequence). This CDR3 spans 14 amino acids. CDR3 in amino acids: CASSFPSQGGTQHF. The CDR3, as DNA: TGTGCCAGCAGCTTCCCATCGCAAGGAGGGACCCAGCATTTT.

V and J are TRBV6-5 and TRBJ1-2; 9 bases match TRBD1. The CDR3 has 14 amino acids. Germline V gene sequence: CDR1 MNHEY, CDR2 SVGAGI. J gave up 4 bases and V 6 bases, and 6 bases lay outside the gene matches. CDR3 amino acids: CASSGQGPGYGYTF. Written as DNA, the CDR3 is TGTGCCAGCAGCGGACAGGGGCCTGGCTATGGCTACACCTTC.

The V call is TRBV18, the J call TRBJ1-1; possibly TRBD1 for D (6 bases). V was pared by 5 bases and J by 0 bases, with 7 bases between. This CDR3 is built from 13 residues. Germline V CDR1 and CDR2: KGHSH, LQKENI. The CDR3 sequence is CASSTGMNTEAFF. The CDR3 coding sequence is TGTGCCAGCTCAACAGGGATGAACACTGAAGCTTTCTTT.

This chain joins TRBV7-9 and TRBJ2-7; 7 bases agree with TRBD1. The V segment lost 5 bases and the J segment 0 bases; nucleotides outside the gene matches: 4. In germline, CDR1 is SEHNR, CDR2 FQNEAQ (reference sequence). The CDR3 consists of 14 residues. The CDR3 region has the DNA TGTGCCAGCAGCACGGGACAGACCTCCTACGAGCAGTACTTC. Residues: CASSTGQTSYEQYF.

J is TRBJ2-7 and V is TRBV3-1 (or the pseudogene TRBV3-2); 7 nucleotides agree with TRBD1. Germline assignment: CDR1 LGHDT and CDR2 YNNKEL (reference sequence). CDR3 length: 16 amino acids. V shed 4 bases and J 3 bases; nucleotides not matched to a gene: 12. CDR3 region: CASSPWRTGGSYEQYF. DNA for the CDR3: TGTGCCAGCAGCCCTTGGAGGACAGGTGGGAGCTACGAGCAGTACTTC.

The chain uses TRBV24-1 and TRBJ2-5; a weak D match, TRBD1 (7 bases). V lost 4 bases and J lost 2, with 13 bases in between. This CDR3 has 15 amino acids. Germline V lookup: CDR1 KGHDR, CDR2 SFDVKD. This CDR3 reads CATSDHSGGQETQYF. CDR3 DNA: TGTGCCACCAGTGACCACTCAGGGGGGCAAGAGACCCAGTACTTC.

The gene calls are TRBV5-1 and TRBJ1-1; a possible D gene is TRBD1 (5 bases). This CDR3 has 13 residues. Germline V gene data show CDR1 as SGHRS and CDR2 as YFSETQ. Trimming removed 5 bases at V and 5 bases at J, with 13 bases between. The CDR3 loop reads CASRVGARTEAFF. CDR3 DNA: TGCGCCAGCAGGGTTGGGGCGAGGACTGAAGCTTTCTTT.

The chain uses TRBV6-1 and TRBJ1-6, with D possibly matching TRBD1 (5 bases). Per germline, CDR1 MNHNS and CDR2 SASEGT. The germline V and J ends were trimmed by 3 bases and 1 base, with 10 bases remaining between them. This CDR3 region has 16 residues. The DNA for the CDR3 is TGTGCCAGCAGTGATTTCAGGGCTTCCTATAATTCACCCCTCCACTTT. Its protein is CASSDFRASYNSPLHF.

The CDR3 sequence: CASSLLQGGRYYGYTF. Written as DNA, the CDR3 is TGTGCCAGCAGCTTATTACAGGGGGGTCGATACTATGGCTACACCTTC. The chain uses TRBV11-2 and TRBJ1-2; TRBD1 agrees at 8 bases. The CDR3 consists of 16 residues. Germline CDR1 and CDR2: SGHAT and FQNNGV. The V and J ends lost 2 bases and 3 bases, in that order; junction bases with no gene match: 8.

This chain joins TRBV7-2 and TRBJ2-5, with D unresolved. Germline CDR1 is SGHTA and CDR2 is FQGNSA. This CDR3 region has 14 residues. V gave up 5 bases and J gave up 1 base, with 11 bases separating them. The CDR3 DNA reads TGTGCCAGCAGCGATAAATATCCCCAAGAGACCCAGTACTTC. Translation: CASSDKYPQETQYF.

The J gene is TRBJ1-5, the V gene TRBV27; D unresolved. The length of the CDR3 is 16 residues. Germline loops: CDR1 MNHEY, CDR2 SMNVEV (reference sequence). V was cut by 6 bases and J by 2 bases, with 17 bases left in between. CDR3 nucleotide sequence: TGTGCCAGCAGCCCAGAGACGGTAGCGCGCAATCAGCCCCAGCATTTT. Its protein is CASSPETVARNQPQHF.

The chain links TRBV4-1 to TRBJ1-1; 11 bases align to TRBD1. CDR1 is MGHRA, CDR2 YSYEKL, per germline. This CDR3 has 16 amino acids. Trimming cost V 4 bases and J 0 bases; bases outside gene matches: 4. The CDR3 coding sequence is TGCGCCAGCAGCCTCGGACAGGGGGCCATGAACACTGAAGCTTTCTTT. Its translation: CASSLGQGAMNTEAFF.

The count of this clone is one. The J gene is TRBJ1-2, the V gene TRBV6-6, with TRBD1 matching 8 bases. Germline V gene data show CDR1 as MNHNY and CDR2 as SVGAGI (reference sequence). The CDR3 sequence is 16 residues long. The J segment lost 6 bases and the V segment lost 2 bases, leaving 11 bases of the junction unmatched. The CDR3 sequence: CASSYQGQERGNGYTF. The CDR3 DNA sequence: TGTGCCAGCAGTTACCAGGGACAGGAAAGAGGAAATGGCTACACCTTC.

V gene TRBV5-1 combines with J gene TRBJ1-2, with 10 bases matching TRBD1. The trim removed 1 base at V and 2 bases at J, leaving 2 bases unmatched. Germline CDR1 SGHRS, CDR2 YFSETQ. This CDR3 has 15 amino acids. CDR3 residues: CASSLRGQGNYGYTF. The CDR3 DNA reads as TGCGCCAGCAGCTTGAGGGGACAGGGGAACTATGGCTACACCTTC.

This chain connects TRBV13 to TRBJ1-1; D is undetermined. Germline V gene data show CDR1 as PRHDT and CDR2 as FYEKMQ (reference sequence). This CDR3 spans 18 amino acids. Trimming stripped 4 bases from V and 0 bases from J, with 21 bases between. The CDR3 here is CASSSQHEDGGMNTEAFF. The CDR3 DNA is TGTGCCAGCAGCTCCCAACATGAGGACGGTGGCATGAACACTGAAGCTTTCTTT.

Here the CDR3 DNA reads TGTGCCAGCAATGCATGGGGGGTTAATAGCAATCAGCCCCAGCATTTT. Residues: CASNAWGVNSNQPQHF. The J gene is TRBJ1-5, the V gene TRBV27; D possibly corresponds to TRBD1 (5 bases). The CDR3 totals 16 residues. Germline V gene lookup returns CDR1 MNHEY and CDR2 SMNVEV (reference sequence). V shed 7 bases and J shed 0 bases, with 16 bases lying between them.

The rearrangement joins TRBV5-4 to TRBJ2-3; 9 positions agree with TRBD2. Trimming cost V 4 bases and J 0 bases; bases outside gene matches: 15. Germline V lookup: CDR1 SGHNT, CDR2 YYREEE (reference sequence). The length of the CDR3 is 19 residues. In DNA form, the CDR3 reads TGTGCCAGCAGCCCTAGAACCAAACTAGCGGGCCGAAGCACAGATACGCAGTATTTT. It encodes CASSPRTKLAGRSTDTQYF.